The 25 T cell receptor beta chains reported below all come from one sample, sequenced in a study of CD8+ T cells in alopecia areata. cDNA serving as the sequencing template came from extracted, reverse transcribed RNA. Generated by immunoSEQ multiplex PCR, the TCRdb table keeps only in-frame clones and is missing some. Here the sample spans 110,000 to 150,000 clones, roughly 61% being singletons. Sequencing used CD4+ T cells sorted from blood, obtained at week 0. These receptors were obtained from a human donor with alopecia areata.

In its sample, this clone was seen a few times. The gene calls are TRBV6-5 and TRBJ1-2; no clear D gene. The CDR3 consists of 13 residues. V lost 5 bases and J lost 4, with 11 bases in between. Germline loops: CDR1 MNHEY, CDR2 SVGAGI. The CDR3 DNA reads TGTGCCAGCAGTAAGAGTGAGGCCTATGGCTACACCTTC. Encoded protein: CASSKSEAYGYTF.

The rearrangement links TRBV15 to TRBJ2-6, with D tentatively TRBD2 (5 bases). The germline V and J ends were trimmed by 6 bases and 11 bases, with 14 bases remaining between them. The CDR3 spans 13 residues. CDR1 and CDR2 (germline): LNHNV, YYDKDF (reference sequence). The CDR3 nucleotides read TGTGCCACCAGGCCGGGGTTAAAAGACGTCCTGACTTTC. As protein: CATRPGLKDVLTF.

Only a few counts were recorded for this clone. V gene TRBV18 combines with J gene TRBJ2-7, with D perhaps given as TRBD1 or TRBD2 (5 bases each). Germline V CDR1 and CDR2: KGHSH, LQKENI. V was cut by 0 bases and J by 7 bases, with 13 bases left in between. The CDR3 extends over 14 amino acids. CDR3 amino acids: CASSPPGGWSEQYF. The CDR3 coding sequence is TGTGCCAGCTCACCACCTGGGGGTTGGAGTGAGCAGTACTTC.

The chain employs TRBV30 and TRBJ2-5, with TRBD2 matching over 10 bases. This CDR3 is built from 16 residues. Germline V CDR1 and CDR2: GTSNPN, SVGIG (reference sequence). The V gene end was trimmed by 5 bases and the J gene end by 1 base; junction bases not matched to a gene: 10. The CDR3 loop is CAWSKGLAFRQETQYF. As DNA, the CDR3 is TGTGCCTGGTCAAAGGGACTAGCGTTCCGCCAAGAGACCCAGTACTTC.

The chain couples TRBV30 to TRBJ1-5; D is perhaps TRBD1 (6 bases). From germline, CDR1 is GTSNPN and CDR2 SVGIG (reference sequence). This CDR3 has 13 amino acids. The V gene lost 4 bases and the J gene lost 7 bases, with 14 bases spanning the gap. CDR3 coding DNA: TGTGCCTGGACCCCCGGACAGATGCAGCCCCAGCATTTT. Amino acid sequence: CAWTPGQMQPQHF.

The chain recombines TRBV29-1 with TRBJ2-1; 12 positions match TRBD2. J gave up 16 bases and V 0 bases, and 10 bases lay outside the gene matches. The CDR3 loop spans 14 amino acids. Germline V gives CDR1 SQVTM, CDR2 ANQGSEA. The CDR3 spells CSVEDRTSGGYTFF. In nucleotides, the CDR3 is TGCAGCGTTGAAGACCGCACTAGCGGGGGGTATACTTTCTTC.

The chain links TRBV30 to TRBJ2-5; tentatively, D is TRBD2 (5 bases). The ends were cut back, 7 bases at V and 3 bases at J, with 18 bases in the middle. This CDR3 has 14 amino acids. CDR1 and CDR2 (germline): GTSNPN, SVGIG (reference sequence). The CDR3 nucleotides read TGTGCCTTTTCTAGGACTTCTGCAAAAGAGACCCAGTACTTC. Translating gives CAFSRTSAKETQYF.

This rearrangement joins TRBV6-5 to TRBJ2-7; the D gene is possibly TRBD2 (5 bases). The germline V gene encodes CDR1 MNHEY and CDR2 SVGAGI. V was shortened by 6 bases and J by 3 bases, with 18 bases between the two germline ends. The CDR3 extends over 15 amino acids. CDR3 sequence (DNA): TGTGCCAGCAGACCCAGGACCCTCGGGGACTACGAGCAGTACTTC. It translates to CASRPRTLGDYEQYF.

The chain recombines TRBV4-3 with TRBJ2-1; D is unclear. This CDR3 is 15 amino acids long. The ends were cut back, 2 bases at V and 0 bases at J, with 8 bases in the middle. The germline gives CDR1 LGHNA, CDR2 YSLEER. The CDR3 sequence: CASSQTSFSYNEQFF. The DNA for the CDR3 is TGCGCCAGCAGCCAAACAAGCTTCTCCTACAATGAGCAGTTCTTC.

This clone was recorded a few times. The chain employs TRBV4-2 and TRBJ2-3; weak D call: TRBD2 (6 bases). With 1 base removed from V and 6 bases from J, the gap between germline ends came to 11 bases. Per the germline V gene, CDR1 is LGHNA and CDR2 is YNFKEQ. This CDR3 is built from 14 residues. The CDR3 region is CASSQGNAGDTQYF. The CDR3 coding sequence is TGTGCCAGCAGCCAAGGCAACGCGGGGGATACGCAGTATTTT.

CDR3 residues: CASSEQGRSPDTQYF. The CDR3 coding sequence is TGTGCCAGCAGTGAACAGGGGAGGAGCCCAGATACGCAGTATTTT. The chain uses TRBV25-1 and TRBJ2-3, with D perhaps being TRBD1 or TRBD2 (6 bases each). Trimming took off 2 bases at V and 4 bases at J, with 13 bases between the two ends. CDR1 and CDR2 (germline): MGHDK, SYGVNS. This CDR3 is built from 15 residues.

As DNA, the CDR3 is TGCAGCGGGATCATACGGGGCGGCTATGGCTACACCTTC. Protein product: CSGIIRGGYGYTF. The chain couples TRBV29-1 to TRBJ1-2; TRBD1 is a possible D gene (5 bases). Germline V CDR1 and CDR2: SQVTM, ANQGSEA. Trimming took 7 bases from V and 4 from J, leaving 16 bases between them. The CDR3 spans 13 residues.

Ten or more counts support this clone. The chain joins TRBV27 to TRBJ1-5; TRBD1 matches 8 bases. This CDR3 is built from 17 residues. V dropped 5 bases and J dropped 7; count of bases not matched to a gene: 16. The germline CDR1 and CDR2 sequences are MNHEY and SMNVEV (reference sequence). This chain's CDR3 is CASSPLGFDRGRQPQHF. The CDR3 DNA reads as TGTGCCAGCAGTCCCCTCGGCTTCGACAGGGGCCGGCAGCCCCAGCATTTT.

The genes are TRBV29-1 and TRBJ2-7; the D is unclear. Per germline, CDR1 SQVTM and CDR2 ANQGSEA. This CDR3 contains 12 residues. Deletions cut 4 bases from V and 7 bases from J, with 14 bases between. The CDR3 DNA follows: TGCAGCGTTGGTCAGTTTGAGAGAGAGCAGTACTTC. It specifies CSVGQFEREQYF.

The sample holds a few counts of this clone. The chain joins TRBV5-1 to TRBJ2-1, with D tentatively TRBD2 (5 bases). Trimming pared 0 bases from V and 7 bases from J, leaving 11 bases between. This CDR3 contains 14 residues. Germline V gene lookup returns CDR1 SGHRS and CDR2 YFSETQ. This CDR3 is CASSLGASTNEQFF. CDR3 coding DNA: TGCGCCAGCAGCTTGGGGGCTAGCACAAATGAGCAGTTCTTC. The variable domain in full, completed from reference TRBV5-1 and TRBJ2-1, reads KAGVTQTPRYLIKTRGQQVTLSCSPISGHRSVSWYQQTPGQGLQFLFEYFSETQRNKGNFPGRFSGRQFSNSRSEMNVSTLELGDSALYLCASSLGASTNEQFFGPGTRLTVL.

This clone turned up a few times. The gene calls are TRBV7-2 and TRBJ2-1; tentative D call: TRBD2 (6 bases). This CDR3 region has 15 residues. Germline CDR1 and CDR2: SGHTA and FQGNSA. Trimming pared 3 bases from V and 4 bases from J, leaving 13 bases between. The CDR3: CASSFGDGGYNEQFF. The CDR3 DNA sequence: TGTGCCAGCAGCTTCGGAGACGGGGGATACAATGAGCAGTTCTTC.

V usage is TRBV5-1 and J usage is TRBJ2-5; 11 bases match TRBD2. V lost 3 bases to trimming and J lost 5 bases; unmatched junction nucleotides: 9. The CDR3 runs 16 residues. CDR1 and CDR2 from the germline V gene are SGHRS and YFSETQ. DNA of the CDR3: TGCGCCAGCAGCTCTAATCTAGCGGGGGGCCGGGAGACCCAGTACTTC. Translating it yields CASSSNLAGGRETQYF.

This chain uses TRBV27 with TRBJ1-2; the match to TRBD1 covers 10 bases. Germline V lookup: CDR1 MNHEY, CDR2 SMNVEV (reference sequence). The length of the CDR3 is 14 residues. Unmatched junction bases numbered 2, after V lost 0 bases and J lost 7 bases. CDR3 nucleotides: TGTGCCAGCAGTTTATCGTGGACAGGGGGTGGCTACACCTTC. Protein sequence: CASSLSWTGGGYTF.

V and J are TRBV29-1 and TRBJ1-2; TRBD1 aligns across 10 bases. This CDR3 comprises 13 residues. Germline V gene lookup returns CDR1 SQVTM and CDR2 ANQGSEA. With V trimmed by 4 bases and J by 7 bases, 6 bases remained unmatched. CDR3 amino acids: CSVVLRDRGGYTF. DNA of the CDR3: TGCAGCGTTGTCCTCCGGGACAGGGGTGGCTACACCTTC.

The V call is TRBV7-2, the J call TRBJ1-2, with 11 bases identical to TRBD1. V lost 4 bases, J lost 4 bases, and 5 bases stayed unmatched. This CDR3 has 15 amino acids. The germline V gene encodes CDR1 SGHTA and CDR2 FQGNSA. The CDR3 sequence is CASSSWTGGTYGYTF. The CDR3 nucleotides read TGTGCCAGCAGCTCATGGACAGGGGGCACCTATGGCTACACCTTC.

This clone was counted between two and nine times. The rearrangement uses TRBV29-1 and TRBJ2-1; 7 positions agree with TRBD1. The V and J ends lost 2 bases and 9 bases, in that order; junction bases with no gene match: 13. The CDR3 is 15 amino acids. The germline CDR1 and CDR2 sequences are SQVTM and ANQGSEA. CDR3 region: CSVEYLAGGKSEQFF. Here the CDR3 DNA reads TGCAGCGTTGAATATTTGGCAGGGGGTAAGAGTGAGCAGTTCTTC.

The chain recombines TRBV29-1 with TRBJ1-5; TRBD1 is a possible D gene (6 bases). V lost 6 bases to trimming and J lost 5 bases, with 14 bases between them. Germline loops: CDR1 SQVTM, CDR2 ANQGSEA. The CDR3 spans 13 residues. In DNA, the CDR3 is TGCAGCGTGGGGGCTGAAATGGATCAGCCCCAGCATTTT. Amino acids: CSVGAEMDQPQHF. Full variable domain (remainder filled in from reference TRBV29-1 and TRBJ1-5): SAVISQKPSRDICQRGTSLTIQCQVDSQVTMMFWYRQQPGQSLTLIATANQGSEATYESGFVIDKFPISRPNLTFSTLTVSNMSPEDSSIYLCSVGAEMDQPQHFGDGTRLSIL.

This clone was counted a few times. The chain is built from TRBV9 and TRBJ2-7; 10 bases align to TRBD1. The ends lost 7 bases at V and 6 bases at J; junction bases unmatched: 7. This CDR3 is built from 13 residues. Germline V gene sequence: CDR1 SGDLS, CDR2 YYNGEE. The CDR3 sequence is CASGGDRGGEQYF. The CDR3 region has the DNA TGTGCCAGCGGAGGGGACAGGGGAGGCGAGCAGTACTTC.

J is TRBJ2-3 and V is TRBV2; a weak D match, TRBD1 (5 bases). There are 12 residues in the CDR3. The V end was cut by 7 bases, the J end by 4 bases, with 9 bases between. Per germline, CDR1 SNHLY and CDR2 FYNNEI. CDR3 sequence reads: CASNAGSDTQYF. The CDR3 coding sequence is TGTGCCAGCAATGCAGGGTCAGATACGCAGTATTTT.

The rearrangement uses TRBV5-6 and TRBJ1-2, with unresolved D. The CDR3 contains 12 residues. Trimming left V 4 bases short and J 4 bases short, with 8 bases between. Germline values: CDR1 SGHDT, CDR2 YYEEEE. The CDR3 sequence is CASSPGSYGYTF. CDR3 in DNA: TGTGCCAGCAGCCCGGGCAGCTATGGCTACACCTTC.